Reported below is one TCR beta chain. Which antigen it targets is not known. No much larger clonotype is one base removed from it; base qualities were not supplied. Pancreatic ductal adenocarcinoma patients who had undergone surgery without neoadjuvant therapy were selected. Peripheral blood was collected in heparin tubes, from which PBMCs were isolated by histopaque density gradient and cryopreserved in around 11% DMSO. Using the DNeasy Blood and Tissue Kit along with Proteinase K and RNase treatment, genomic DNA was extracted from roughly seven PBMC specimens and roughly 10 flash-frozen tumor specimens. V gives up 3 bases and J gives up 3 bases, and the segment between their germline ends measures 15 bases. The germline V gene provides CDR1 SGDLS and CDR2 YYNGEE. The CDR3 sequence holds 15 residues, the cysteine and phenylalanine included. Only the CDR3 portion is preserved as DNA: 45 bases, with reading frame beginning at the first base.

TCR beta CDR3 regions were amplified from genomic DNA using the immunoSEQ hsTCRB kit. An Illumina HiSeq system was used for high-throughput TRB CDR3 sequencing. The paper's data handling went like this. The immunoSEQ software was used to analyze sequencing reads, and nonproductive sequences containing premature stops or frame-shifts were excluded. To calculate repertoire clonality, Shannon entropy was normalized by log2 of the number of unique productive sequences, and that value was subtracted from one. Imported from immuneACCESS, the table was reduced by TCRdb to in-frame sequences with V and J called. These copies leave out some clones; in studies compared against another copy, an unresolved V gene accounts for under half, and the cause of the remainder is not known. V, J and clone size derive from that table, while D and trimming were established from the DNA sequence. This sample comprises over 100,000 clones, roughly 95% of them detected only once. The top ten clones comprise roughly 3% of the sample.

This specimen belongs to a study of T cells in pancreatic ductal adenocarcinoma (dated by TCRdb to about 2017). Study-level background: Surgically resected pancreatic ductal adenocarcinoma specimens were analyzed for the quantity, spatial distribution, and characteristics of both suppressive cells and tumor-infiltrating CD8+ T cells, an effort aimed at clarifying the adaptive T-cell response occurring naturally. The investigation overall reported the following: Because most pancreatic cancer patients present with inoperable disease, the resected cohort was biased toward the minority with early-stage disease. Tumor versus blood clonality comparisons may be biased because tumors are enriched in CD45RO+ effector rather than naive T cells, biasing toward lower diversity. T-cell clonality showed no significant difference between tumor and blood, with a mean clonality of roughly 0.11 in tumors and approximately 0.078 in blood. Compared with tumor samples, blood samples had more total productive templates and about 7.5-fold more unique clonotypes.

The origin of this receptor is a human donor with pancreatic ductal adenocarcinoma. Sequenced: PBMCs. This receptor chain uses TRBV9 and TRBJ2-5, and perhaps TRBD1 as D gene, on 6 matching bases. The nucleotides are TGTGCCAGCAGCGGATACGGGACACTTGAAGAGACCCAGTACTTC. Protein translation: CASSGYGTLEETQYF.